These T cell receptor beta chains were read from a single sample in a study. Each CDR3 protein gets one entry after TCRdb re-called the 5' RACE reads with MiXCR. The data hold more than 40,000 distinct CDR3 sequences, with around 30% observed a single time. Input material: memory CD4+ T cells sorted from a lymph node. All receptors come from a female donor with breast cancer. Both conserved end residues are part of each CDR3. Fields, in order: CDR3 protein, CDR3 DNA, clone size, J gene, V gene, D gene. The D gene is left open where the match is weak. The size field is filled for only some rows; it gives once, few, many or a size class.

CDR3 protein: CASRRAGGRETQYF
CDR3 DNA: TGTGCCAGCAGGCGAGCGGGAGGGAGGGAGACCCAGTACTTC
clone size: few
J gene: TRBJ2-5
V gene: TRBV7-2
D gene: TRBD2

CDR3 protein: CASSIGLAEYGYTF
CDR3 DNA: TGTGCCAGCAGTATTGGACTGGCAGAATATGGCTACACCTTC
clone size: once
J gene: TRBJ1-2
V gene: TRBV6-6
D gene: -

CDR3 protein: CASSSHQNYGYTF
CDR3 DNA: TGTGCCAGCAGTTCGCATCAGAACTATGGCTACACCTTC
clone size: few
J gene: TRBJ1-2
V gene: TRBV12-3/TRBV12-4
D gene: -

CDR3 protein: CASSHVGRGETQYF
CDR3 DNA: TGTGCCAGCAGCCACGTCGGTCGGGGAGAGACCCAGTACTTC
clone size: -
J gene: TRBJ2-5
V gene: TRBV3-1
D gene: -

CDR3 protein: CASSSLGNTGELFF
CDR3 DNA: TGTGCCAGCAGCTCCCTGGGGAACACCGGGGAGCTGTTTTTT
clone size: -
J gene: TRBJ2-2
V gene: TRBV5-4
D gene: -

CDR3 protein: CASSPSLGGFRTDTQYF
CDR3 DNA: TGTGCCAGCAGTCCATCCTTGGGCGGGTTCCGCACAGATACGCAGTATTTT
clone size: -
J gene: TRBJ2-3
V gene: TRBV27
D gene: -

CDR3 protein: CASSGDSMNTEAFF
CDR3 DNA: TGTGCCAGCAGCGGCGACAGCATGAACACTGAAGCTTTCTTT
clone size: few
J gene: TRBJ1-1
V gene: TRBV5-6
D gene: -

CDR3 protein: CASSSWGQGDEQYF
CDR3 DNA: TGTGCCAGCAGTTCCTGGGGGCAAGGGGACGAGCAGTACTTC
clone size: few
J gene: TRBJ2-7
V gene: TRBV27
D gene: -

CDR3 protein: CSATLPGQSYNSPLHF
CDR3 DNA: TGCAGTGCAACCCTTCCGGGTCAGTCCTATAATTCACCCCTCCACTTT
clone size: few
J gene: TRBJ1-6
V gene: TRBV20-1
D gene: -

CDR3 protein: CASSPGGSGELFF
CDR3 DNA: TGTGCCAGCAGCCCAGGTGGCAGCGGGGAGCTGTTTTTT
clone size: -
J gene: TRBJ2-2
V gene: TRBV7-3
D gene: -

CDR3 protein: CASSLGISTGELFF
CDR3 DNA: TGTGCCAGCAGCTTAGGTATAAGCACCGGGGAGCTGTTTTTT
clone size: -
J gene: TRBJ2-2
V gene: TRBV7-6
D gene: -

CDR3 protein: CSAERDTGPDTQYF
CDR3 DNA: TGCAGCGCCGAGCGGGACACCGGTCCTGATACGCAGTATTTT
clone size: -
J gene: TRBJ2-3
V gene: TRBV29-1
D gene: -

CDR3 protein: CASSPHQGANTEAFF
CDR3 DNA: TGTGCCAGCAGCCCACATCAGGGGGCGAACACTGAAGCTTTCTTT
clone size: few
J gene: TRBJ1-1
V gene: TRBV7-6
D gene: TRBD1

CDR3 protein: CASRAQSVSNQPQHF
CDR3 DNA: TGTGCCAGCAGGGCCCAATCGGTTAGCAATCAGCCCCAGCATTTT
clone size: once
J gene: TRBJ1-5
V gene: TRBV2
D gene: -

CDR3 protein: CASSWTGGTGELFF
CDR3 DNA: TGTGCCAGCAGCTGGACAGGGGGCACCGGGGAGCTGTTTTTT
clone size: -
J gene: TRBJ2-2
V gene: TRBV7-2
D gene: TRBD1

CDR3 protein: CAWGWDEQFF
CDR3 DNA: TGTGCCTGGGGGTGGGATGAGCAGTTCTTC
clone size: few
J gene: TRBJ2-1
V gene: TRBV7-9
D gene: -

CDR3 protein: CASSRRGVGGSGQPQHF
CDR3 DNA: TGCGCCAGCAGCCGAAGGGGGGTTGGGGGATCCGGTCAGCCCCAGCATTTT
clone size: -
J gene: TRBJ1-5
V gene: TRBV4-1
D gene: -

CDR3 protein: CANSLNGANVLTF
CDR3 DNA: TGCGCCAACAGCTTGAATGGGGCCAACGTCCTGACTTTC
clone size: -
J gene: TRBJ2-6
V gene: TRBV9
D gene: -

CDR3 protein: CASSPGVRGRAAEQFF
CDR3 DNA: TGTGCCAGCAGCCCAGGGGTCCGGGGTCGGGCGGCTGAGCAGTTCTTC
clone size: few
J gene: TRBJ2-1
V gene: TRBV11-3
D gene: -

CDR3 protein: CASSVEGENTEAFF
CDR3 DNA: TGTGCCAGCAGCGTCGAGGGGGAAAACACTGAAGCTTTCTTT
clone size: -
J gene: TRBJ1-1
V gene: TRBV9
D gene: -

CDR3 protein: CASSNQMNTEAFF
CDR3 DNA: TGTGCCAGCAGTAATCAGATGAACACTGAAGCTTTCTTT
clone size: few
J gene: TRBJ1-1
V gene: TRBV27
D gene: -

CDR3 protein: CAISARGYTEAFF
CDR3 DNA: TGTGCCATCAGTGCCAGGGGGTATACTGAAGCTTTCTTT
clone size: -
J gene: TRBJ1-1
V gene: TRBV10-3
D gene: TRBD1

CDR3 protein: CASSLGGASYNEQFF
CDR3 DNA: TGTGCCAGCAGTTTAGGGGGCGCCTCCTACAATGAGCAGTTCTTC
clone size: few
J gene: TRBJ2-1
V gene: TRBV28
D gene: -

CDR3 protein: CASARQEAPLHF
CDR3 DNA: TGTGCCAGCGCGCGCCAGGAGGCGCCCCTCCACTTT
clone size: -
J gene: TRBJ1-6
V gene: TRBV2
D gene: -

CDR3 protein: CTSSYNRGQGEAFF
CDR3 DNA: TGCACCAGCAGCTATAACAGGGGGCAGGGTGAAGCTTTCTTT
clone size: once
J gene: TRBJ1-1
V gene: TRBV5-1
D gene: TRBD1

CDR3 protein: CASSYSTSRDGYTF
CDR3 DNA: TGTGCCAGCAGTTACTCGACAAGCAGGGATGGCTACACCTTC
clone size: medium-sized
J gene: TRBJ1-2
V gene: TRBV6-6
D gene: -